A selection of T cell receptor beta chains follows, all from one sample in a study of cytomegalovirus exposure and HLA in healthy donors. Data came from immunoSEQ multiplex PCR; TCRdb stores just in-frame clones and leaves some out. The profile covers roughly 120,000 clones, with 60% to 80% appearing a single time and around 16% taken by the ten largest. Specimen: PBMCs. The origin of the receptors is a man aged 50-60 years in good health and CMV-seropositive. Each CDR3 is given with its conserved first and last residue. D genes are given only for firm matches. Expanded clones are given a class, and other clones once, few, many or no size at all.

clone_size	v_call	j_call	d_call	cdr3_nt	cdr3_aa
NA	TRBV4-1	TRBJ1-3	NA	TGCGCCAGCAGCCAAGGCAGGGGACAATTCCGCTCTGGAAACACCATATATTTT	CASSQGRGQFRSGNTIYF
NA	TRBV7-9	TRBJ1-5	NA	TGTGCCAGCAGCTCTAACAATCAGCCCCAGCATTTT	CASSSNNQPQHF
NA	TRBV6-5	TRBJ2-5	NA	TGTGCCGGATATGACAGGTGTGTAGAGACCCAGTACTTC	CAGYDRCVETQYF
NA	TRBV4-3	TRBJ2-7	NA	TGCGCCAGCAGCCAAGATCCGGTGAGCTACGAGCAGTACTTC	CASSQDPVSYEQYF
NA	TRBV4-1	TRBJ2-1	NA	TGCGCCAGCAGGTTAGCGGTGAGCTCCTACAATGAGCAGTTCTTC	CASRLAVSSYNEQFF
NA	TRBV10-3	TRBJ1-1	NA	TGTGCCATCAGTGCTACGGGGGACACTGAAGCTTTCTTT	CAISATGDTEAFF
NA	TRBV18	TRBJ2-7	TRBD2	TGTGCCAGCTCAACGTCGGGGGGGCACGAGCAGTACTTC	CASSTSGGHEQYF
NA	TRBV6-1	TRBJ1-4	NA	TGTGCCAGCAGTAGACAGGCAACTAATGAAAAACTGTTTTTT	CASSRQATNEKLFF
NA	TRBV6-5	TRBJ1-4	NA	TGTGCCAGCAGCCGTTTACAGGGAACTAATGAAAAACTGTTTTTT	CASSRLQGTNEKLFF
NA	TRBV27	TRBJ2-7	TRBD1	TGTGCCAGCTCCCTAATTGGGACAGGGGATGGGGAGCAGTACTTC	CASSLIGTGDGEQYF
NA	TRBV19	TRBJ2-7	TRBD2	TGTGCCAGTGGGGTGGCGGGAGCTTACGAGCAGTACTTC	CASGVAGAYEQYF
NA	TRBV4-1	TRBJ1-3	NA	TGCGCCAGCAGCCAAGATCCTGGACCCTATTCAGGGGACACCATATATTTT	CASSQDPGPYSGDTIYF
NA	TRBV5-1	TRBJ1-5	NA	TGCGCCAGCAGCTTGGAACCGGGTGGCCGTAATCAGCCCCAGCATTTT	CASSLEPGGRNQPQHF
NA	TRBV28	TRBJ2-3	TRBD2	TGTGCCAGCAATCGGGAAGCGGGAGATACAGATACGCAGTATTTT	CASNREAGDTDTQYF
NA	TRBV11-2	TRBJ2-1	NA	TGTGCCAGCAGCTTAGGACTTTACAATGAGCAGTTCTTC	CASSLGLYNEQFF
NA	TRBV2	TRBJ2-4	TRBD2	TGTGCCAGCGGGCAGACCTACGGGGGGAACTTC	CASGQTYGGNF
NA	TRBV6-5	TRBJ2-3	NA	TGTGCCAGCAGCGAAACCGGGGGAAGTGGATATACGCAGTATTTT	CASSETGGSGYTQYF
NA	TRBV5-5	TRBJ2-5	NA	TGTGCCAGCAGCTCGGCACGGGTTTCAGAGACCCAGTACTTC	CASSSARVSETQYF
NA	TRBV7-9	TRBJ1-3	NA	TGTGCCAGCAGCTTAGCTCAGATCTCTGGAAACACCATATATTTT	CASSLAQISGNTIYF
NA	TRBV6-7	TRBJ2-4	NA	TGTGCCAGCAATCCCTGTCTGGGGGAGGTCAAAAACATTCAGTACTTC	CASNPCLGEVKNIQYF
NA	TRBV4-1	TRBJ1-6	NA	TGCGCCAGCAGCCAGCCACTCTCTCGGAATTCACCCCTCCACTTT	CASSQPLSRNSPLHF
NA	TRBV18	TRBJ2-3	TRBD2	TGTGCCAGCTCTACTTTGACTAGCGGGAGCACAGATACGCAGTATTTT	CASSTLTSGSTDTQYF
NA	TRBV19	TRBJ2-1	TRBD2	TGTGCCAGTAGTTCAAGCGGGAGGATCGATGAGCAGTTCTTC	CASSSSGRIDEQFF
NA	TRBV4-1	TRBJ1-2	NA	TGCGCCAGCAGCCGGGACTCTCTTGGGAGCTACACCTTC	CASSRDSLGSYTF
few	TRBV19	TRBJ2-5	NA	TGTGCCAGTAGTTTAATAGGGGTGCAAGAGACCCAGTACTTC	CASSLIGVQETQYF
NA	TRBV29-1	TRBJ2-7	NA	TGCAGCGTTGAGAGGGACACAGGTCTGAACGCCTACGAGCAGTACTTC	CSVERDTGLNAYEQYF
NA	TRBV7-9	TRBJ2-1	TRBD2	TGCGCCAGCAGCCTAAGGAGCGGGATGGGGGAGAATGAGCAGTTCTTC	CASSLRSGMGENEQFF
NA	TRBV15	TRBJ1-1	TRBD1	TGTGCCACCAGCAGAGGCGGGACAGGGAACACTGAAGCTTTCTTT	CATSRGGTGNTEAFF
once	TRBV18	TRBJ1-4	NA	TGTGCCAGCTCGCCCCCCCCGACAGGAAATGAAAAACTGTTTTTT	CASSPPPTGNEKLFF
few	TRBV7-9	TRBJ2-3	TRBD2	TGTGCCAGCAGCTTAATGGGGCTAGCGGGAACTTCGCAGTATTTT	CASSLMGLAGTSQYF
NA	TRBV4-2	TRBJ1-5	TRBD1	TGTGCCAGCAGCCAAGGATACGACAGGGGGAAAGATCAGCCCCAGCATTTT	CASSQGYDRGKDQPQHF
NA	TRBV27	TRBJ2-7	NA	TGTGCCAGCAGTTTCGTCGGGAGTTACGAGCAGTACTTC	CASSFVGSYEQYF
NA	TRBV7-9	TRBJ2-7	TRBD1	TGTGCCAGCAGCCCCCGGGACAGGGACTACGAGCAGTACTTC	CASSPRDRDYEQYF
NA	TRBV2	TRBJ2-5	TRBD1	TGTGCCAGCAGGGGGACAGTTCAAGAGACCCAGTACTTC	CASRGTVQETQYF
NA	TRBV5-6	TRBJ1-2	TRBD1	TGTGCCAGCAGCCCGCCCTCGGGACAGTTTACTGGCTACACCTTC	CASSPPSGQFTGYTF
NA	TRBV7-8	TRBJ2-7	TRBD2	TGTGCCAGCAGCTTGGGGGGGTTCAGCTCCTACGAGCAGTACTTC	CASSLGGFSSYEQYF
NA	TRBV5-1	TRBJ2-1	NA	TGCGCCAGCAGCTTGTTAGGACTATCGAACAATGAGCAGTTCTTC	CASSLLGLSNNEQFF
few	TRBV6-4	TRBJ2-3	TRBD2	TGTGCCAGCAGTGTCCTCGGGGGGGCGGGAGATACGCAGTATTTT	CASSVLGGAGDTQYF
NA	TRBV6-6	TRBJ2-3	TRBD1	TGTGCCAGCAGTTCGACAGGGGCAGATACGCAGTATTTT	CASSSTGADTQYF
once	TRBV6-1	TRBJ2-1	NA	TGTGCCAGCAGTCCTCAGACAGGGCAGTTCTTC	CASSPQTGQFF
once	TRBV19	TRBJ2-7	NA	TGTGCCAGTAGTATACAGGAATCCTACGAGCAGTACTTC	CASSIQESYEQYF
NA	TRBV7-9	TRBJ1-2	NA	TGTGCCAGCAGCGTAAACACCGGCCCCAGGGGCTATGGCTACACCTTC	CASSVNTGPRGYGYTF
NA	TRBV18	TRBJ2-7	NA	TGTGCCAGCTCACCAGTGGTTGGTCAGGGGCCAACCTACGAGCAGTACTTC	CASSPVVGQGPTYEQYF
NA	TRBV27	TRBJ2-7	TRBD1	TGTGCCAGCAGTTGGGACAGGGGGCTGTACGAGCAGTACTTC	CASSWDRGLYEQYF
NA	TRBV15	TRBJ2-5	TRBD2	TGTGCCACCAGCAGATCTCTCGTGGGGTCGGGGGGGAGAGAGACCCAGTACTTC	CATSRSLVGSGGRETQYF
NA	TRBV5-1	TRBJ2-3	TRBD2	TGCGCCAGCAGCTCGACGGGAGGGCCAATAGATACGCAGTATTTT	CASSSTGGPIDTQYF
NA	TRBV7-9	TRBJ2-7	TRBD1	TGTGCCAGCAGGCCTGGACAGGGTCGAGCGAGATCCTACGAGCAGTACTTC	CASRPGQGRARSYEQYF
NA	TRBV5-1	TRBJ2-7	NA	TGCGCCAGCAGCTTGCAGGGGCAATACGAGCAGTACTTC	CASSLQGQYEQYF
NA	TRBV2	TRBJ2-3	TRBD2	TGTGCCAGCAGTATAGCGGGAGGCACAGATACGCAGTATTTT	CASSIAGGTDTQYF
NA	TRBV6-1	TRBJ1-4	NA	TGTGCCAGCAGTGGGCATTCGGGAAGCAGTGAAAAACTGTTTTTT	CASSGHSGSSEKLFF
NA	TRBV7-2	TRBJ1-2	NA	TGTGCCAGCAGCTTACAGGGGTACGGCTACACCTTC	CASSLQGYGYTF
NA	TRBV10-3	TRBJ1-2	NA	TGTGCCATCAGTGAAATGGGGGGAGGCTCCGATCGCTACACCTTC	CAISEMGGGSDRYTF
NA	TRBV27	TRBJ2-3	TRBD2	TGTGCCAGCAGTTCCCCCCGCGGGGCTAGCGGGGCAGATACGCAGTATTTT	CASSSPRGASGADTQYF
once	TRBV5-1	TRBJ2-5	TRBD2	TGCGCCAGCAGCCGGATTAGCGGGAGTTTGGGAGAGACCCAGTACTTC	CASSRISGSLGETQYF
NA	TRBV7-9	TRBJ1-2	TRBD1	TGTGCCAGCAGCTTGGGACAGGGGTTCGATGGCTACACCTTC	CASSLGQGFDGYTF
NA	TRBV6-5	TRBJ1-1	NA	TGTGCCAGCAGTGTCACAGGGAAAGCGGATGAAGCTTTCTTT	CASSVTGKADEAFF
few	TRBV5-4	TRBJ2-1	NA	TGTGCCAGCAGCCCGTCTGGGCACAGCTCCTACAATGAGCAGTTCTTC	CASSPSGHSSYNEQFF
NA	TRBV18	TRBJ1-1	NA	TGTGCCAGCTCACCAACAGGGTTAGCTGAAGCTTTCTTT	CASSPTGLAEAFF
few	TRBV5-6	TRBJ1-5	NA	TGTGCCAGCAGCCTGTACCCCACAAATCAGCCCCAGCATTTT	CASSLYPTNQPQHF
NA	TRBV7-9	TRBJ2-2	TRBD2	TGTGCCAGCAGGCTAGCGGGAGGGCGACTTGGGGACACCGGGGAGCTGTTTTTT	CASRLAGGRLGDTGELFF